The present T cell receptor beta chain was sequenced within a study of cytomegalovirus exposure and HLA in healthy donors. Study background: The 100 to 150 validation repertoires used the same platform as the 650 to 800 first-cohort repertoires, a later analysis reported. Broader study findings: Overall, approximately 150 TCR beta chains were annotated as cytomegalovirus-associated. According to reports, the classifier identified cytomegalovirus status with high specificity and sensitivity.

The CDR3 runs 13 residues. The ends lost 8 bases at V and 5 bases at J; junction bases unmatched: 6. Germline CDR1 reads SNHLY; CDR2 reads FYNNEI. Data came from immunoSEQ multiplex PCR; TCRdb stores just in-frame clones and leaves some out. The table lists about 150,000 clones, 85% to 90% of them singletons. About this clone itself: What it recognizes is unknown.

It was the roughly 130-subject validation cohort, separate from the approximately 700-subject first cohort, to which the donors belonged. Material for sequencing was PBMCs. V and J are TRBV2 and TRBJ2-5; 9 nucleotides agree with TRBD2. This TCR was sampled from a human donor in good health. In DNA, the CDR3 is TGTGCCAGCGCGGGGGGGCTGCAGGAGACCCAGTACTTC. As protein: CASAGGLQETQYF.